The present T cell receptor beta chain was sequenced within a study of blood T cells in healthy people across ages. Overall study: Template switching picked up about one barcoded beta molecule for each two T cells.

Through a sample-barcoded 5' primer and a J-beta primer mix, a second PCR was run for roughly 7 to 11 cycles. TCRdb re-called the 5' RACE reads with MiXCR, one entry per CDR3 protein. The sample contains around 400,000 distinct CDR3 sequences, roughly half of which appear only once. Broader study findings: Researchers report that TCR beta diversity correlated strongly with naive T cell percentage. TCR beta diversity, measured per million T cells, fell in a roughly linear way with age.

The CDR3 consists of 14 residues. Per germline, CDR1 DFQATT and CDR2 SNEGSKA (reference sequence). Trimming pared 5 bases from V and 2 bases from J, leaving 13 bases between. Notes on this clonotype: What it binds is unknown.

The TCR sequence derives from a man aged 60 to 69 in good health. The chain is built from TRBV20-1 and TRBJ2-1; D is uncertain. Sequencing was performed on blood. The CDR3 sequence is CSAPTRSPYNEQFF. The DNA of the CDR3 is TGCAGTGCTCCGACTCGAAGCCCCTACAATGAGCAGTTCTTC.